Listed below are T cell receptor beta chains from one sample, sequenced in a study of T cell responses to AZD1222 COVID-19 vaccine. Sequenced by immunoSEQ multiplex PCR; TCRdb stores in-frame clones only, minus some. The sample has some 150,000 clones, 90% to 95% seen once; the top ten hold around 3.8%. The specimen comprised peripheral blood, sampled on day 0 of AZD1222 vaccination. These receptors were obtained from an adult in good health. The CDR3 runs from the conserved cysteine through the conserved F or W. The D gene is left open where the match is weak. Expanded clones are given a class, and other clones once, few, many or no size at all.

J gene: TRBJ1-2; clone size: NA; V gene: TRBV27; CDR3 length: 14; D gene: NA; CDR3 DNA: TGTGCCAGCAGTTTTGGCAGGGCAGTCTATGGCTACACCTTC; CDR3 protein: CASSFGRAVYGYTF
J gene: TRBJ1-5; clone size: NA; V gene: TRBV19; CDR3 length: 14; D gene: NA; CDR3 DNA: TGTGCCAGTAGTATGGCGAATGGCAATCAGCCCCAGCATTTT; CDR3 protein: CASSMANGNQPQHF
J gene: TRBJ2-7; clone size: NA; V gene: TRBV29-1; CDR3 length: 11; D gene: TRBD1; CDR3 DNA: TGCAGCGTGGGACAGGGGGGAGAGCAGTACTTC; CDR3 protein: CSVGQGGEQYF
J gene: TRBJ2-7; clone size: NA; V gene: TRBV11-3; CDR3 length: 13; D gene: NA; CDR3 DNA: TGTGCCAGTTCGACAGGCAGCTTCTACGAGCAGTACTTC; CDR3 protein: CASSTGSFYEQYF
J gene: TRBJ1-2; clone size: NA; V gene: TRBV14; CDR3 length: 14; D gene: NA; CDR3 DNA: TGTGCCAGCAGCCCTGGACAGTTCGGGTATGGCTACACCTTC; CDR3 protein: CASSPGQFGYGYTF
J gene: TRBJ2-7; clone size: NA; V gene: TRBV6-1; CDR3 length: 14; D gene: NA; CDR3 DNA: TGTGCCAGCAGCGAAGGCGGGGCCGGGTACGAGCAGTACTTC; CDR3 protein: CASSEGGAGYEQYF
J gene: TRBJ2-1; clone size: NA; V gene: TRBV5-1; CDR3 length: 16; D gene: TRBD1; CDR3 DNA: TGCGCCAGCAGCTCCGGGGTGGGGACAGGGGGCTATGAGCAGTTCTTC; CDR3 protein: CASSSGVGTGGYEQFF
J gene: TRBJ2-5; clone size: NA; V gene: TRBV12-2; CDR3 length: 14; D gene: NA; CDR3 DNA: TGTGCAAGTCGCTTATGGAGCGGGGAAGAGACCCAGTACTTC; CDR3 protein: CASRLWSGEETQYF
J gene: TRBJ2-1; clone size: NA; V gene: TRBV12-3/TRBV12-4; CDR3 length: 13; D gene: NA; CDR3 DNA: TGTGCCAGCAGTTTTGAGGGAAATAATGAGCAGTTCTTC; CDR3 protein: CASSFEGNNEQFF
J gene: TRBJ1-1; clone size: NA; V gene: TRBV7-8; CDR3 length: 16; D gene: TRBD1; CDR3 DNA: TGTGCCAGCAGCCCCTGCTCAGGGGGCGCATGTACTGAAGCTTTCTTT; CDR3 protein: CASSPCSGGACTEAFF
J gene: TRBJ1-2; clone size: NA; V gene: TRBV11-2; CDR3 length: 14; D gene: NA; CDR3 DNA: TGTGCCAGCAGCTTAGTGAGGACAGCCTATGGCTACACCTTC; CDR3 protein: CASSLVRTAYGYTF
J gene: TRBJ2-7; clone size: once; V gene: TRBV11-2; CDR3 length: 13; D gene: NA; CDR3 DNA: TGTGCCAGCAGCCCATGGGACGGCTACGAGCAGTACTTC; CDR3 protein: CASSPWDGYEQYF
J gene: TRBJ1-1; clone size: NA; V gene: TRBV25-1; CDR3 length: 15; D gene: NA; CDR3 DNA: TGTGCCAGCAGAGGCCCCTTAGGGCCGAACACTGAAGCTTTCTTT; CDR3 protein: CASRGPLGPNTEAFF
J gene: TRBJ1-1; clone size: NA; V gene: TRBV7-9; CDR3 length: 13; D gene: NA; CDR3 DNA: TGTGCCAGCAGCCCGAATTATCCCACTGAAGCTTTCTTT; CDR3 protein: CASSPNYPTEAFF
J gene: TRBJ2-1; clone size: NA; V gene: TRBV4-1; CDR3 length: 16; D gene: TRBD1; CDR3 DNA: TGCGCCAGCAGCCAAGACGGACAGGGGGTGTACAATGAGCAGTTCTTC; CDR3 protein: CASSQDGQGVYNEQFF
J gene: TRBJ1-6; clone size: NA; V gene: TRBV3-1/TRBV3-2; CDR3 length: 16; D gene: NA; CDR3 DNA: TGTGCCAGCAGCCAAGATCCGGGAGGGGGAGATTCACCCCTCCACTTT; CDR3 protein: CASSQDPGGGDSPLHF
J gene: TRBJ1-2; clone size: NA; V gene: TRBV18; CDR3 length: 15; D gene: NA; CDR3 DNA: TGTGCCAGCTCACCAGGGGAAGGACCTTATAACGGCTACACCTTC; CDR3 protein: CASSPGEGPYNGYTF
J gene: TRBJ2-2; clone size: few; V gene: TRBV5-4; CDR3 length: 13; D gene: NA; CDR3 DNA: TGTGCCAGCAGCTTGACCTACACCGGGGAGCTGTTTTTT; CDR3 protein: CASSLTYTGELFF
J gene: TRBJ1-5; clone size: NA; V gene: TRBV19; CDR3 length: 16; D gene: NA; CDR3 DNA: TGTGCCAGTAGTATAGGAGGCGGGGACGGACCCCGGGTCCAGCATTTT; CDR3 protein: CASSIGGGDGPRVQHF
J gene: TRBJ1-2; clone size: NA; V gene: TRBV28; CDR3 length: 14; D gene: TRBD1; CDR3 DNA: TGTGCCAGCAGCCCGGGACAGGGTAACTATGGCTACACCTTC; CDR3 protein: CASSPGQGNYGYTF
J gene: TRBJ1-1; clone size: NA; V gene: TRBV7-9; CDR3 length: 13; D gene: NA; CDR3 DNA: TGTGCCAGCAGCTTGAGGGGAAACACTGAAGCTTTCTTT; CDR3 protein: CASSLRGNTEAFF
J gene: TRBJ2-7; clone size: NA; V gene: TRBV27; CDR3 length: 12; D gene: TRBD2; CDR3 DNA: TGTGCCAGCAGTCCGGGGGGATACGAGCAGTACTTC; CDR3 protein: CASSPGGYEQYF
J gene: TRBJ2-4; clone size: NA; V gene: TRBV5-1; CDR3 length: 14; D gene: NA; CDR3 DNA: TGCGCCAGCAGCTTAGGGGGACCCAAAAACATTCAGTACTTC; CDR3 protein: CASSLGGPKNIQYF
J gene: TRBJ1-3; clone size: NA; V gene: TRBV2; CDR3 length: 15; D gene: NA; CDR3 DNA: TGTGCCACCTCGGGGCCCGGCATCTCTGGAAACACCATATATTTT; CDR3 protein: CATSGPGISGNTIYF
J gene: TRBJ2-1; clone size: NA; V gene: TRBV28; CDR3 length: 11; D gene: NA; CDR3 DNA: TGTGCCAGCAGTTCCGGGCCCGACCCGGTCTTC; CDR3 protein: CASSSGPDPVF
J gene: TRBJ2-1; clone size: NA; V gene: TRBV6-5; CDR3 length: 13; D gene: NA; CDR3 DNA: TGTGCCAGCTACAGGGCAGCCTACAATGAGCAGTTCTTC; CDR3 protein: CASYRAAYNEQFF
J gene: TRBJ1-4; clone size: NA; V gene: TRBV6-5; CDR3 length: 13; D gene: TRBD1; CDR3 DNA: TGTGCCAGCAGTCAACAGGGGACTGAAAAACTGTTTTTT; CDR3 protein: CASSQQGTEKLFF
J gene: TRBJ1-5; clone size: NA; V gene: TRBV2; CDR3 length: 13; D gene: NA; CDR3 DNA: TGTGCCAGCAGTACAGGGAGCAATCAGCCCCAGCATTTT; CDR3 protein: CASSTGSNQPQHF
J gene: TRBJ2-7; clone size: NA; V gene: TRBV5-1; CDR3 length: 15; D gene: TRBD1; CDR3 DNA: TGCGCCAGCAGCCAAGGACAGGGGGGGACGTTGGTGCAGTACTTC; CDR3 protein: CASSQGQGGTLVQYF
J gene: TRBJ2-3; clone size: NA; V gene: TRBV6-5; CDR3 length: 15; D gene: TRBD1; CDR3 DNA: TGTGCCAGCAGGTCGGACAGGGGTGGCACAGATACGCAGTATTTT; CDR3 protein: CASRSDRGGTDTQYF
J gene: TRBJ1-2; clone size: NA; V gene: TRBV30; CDR3 length: 10; D gene: NA; CDR3 DNA: TGTGCCTGGGAACTGGGTGGCTACACCTTC; CDR3 protein: CAWELGGYTF
J gene: TRBJ1-5; clone size: NA; V gene: TRBV19; CDR3 length: 14; D gene: NA; CDR3 DNA: TGTGCCAGTAGTGTGGACAGCTATTATCAGCCCCAGCATTTT; CDR3 protein: CASSVDSYYQPQHF
J gene: TRBJ2-3; clone size: NA; V gene: TRBV5-1; CDR3 length: 14; D gene: NA; CDR3 DNA: TGCGCCAGCAGCTTTGCCGGGAGTGGCGATACGCAGTATTTT; CDR3 protein: CASSFAGSGDTQYF
J gene: TRBJ1-2; clone size: NA; V gene: TRBV5-6; CDR3 length: 12; D gene: NA; CDR3 DNA: TGTGCCAGCAGCTTTCTTACCTCCGGCTACACCTTC; CDR3 protein: CASSFLTSGYTF
J gene: TRBJ2-3; clone size: NA; V gene: TRBV5-1; CDR3 length: 16; D gene: TRBD2; CDR3 DNA: TGCGCCAGCAGCTTGGAGGCTAGCGGGGGACGAGATACGCAGTATTTT; CDR3 protein: CASSLEASGGRDTQYF
J gene: TRBJ1-2; clone size: NA; V gene: TRBV7-9; CDR3 length: 14; D gene: NA; CDR3 DNA: TGTGCCAGCAGCTATTATTCCGGGGTATATGGCTACACCTTC; CDR3 protein: CASSYYSGVYGYTF
J gene: TRBJ1-1; clone size: NA; V gene: TRBV6-1; CDR3 length: 14; D gene: TRBD1; CDR3 DNA: TGTGCCAGCAGTGAGCAGGGGGCGAGCACTGAAGCTTTCTTT; CDR3 protein: CASSEQGASTEAFF
J gene: TRBJ2-5; clone size: NA; V gene: TRBV10-1; CDR3 length: 15; D gene: TRBD2; CDR3 DNA: TGCGCCAGCAGTGGGCTAGCGGGGTACCAAGAGACCCAGTACTTC; CDR3 protein: CASSGLAGYQETQYF
J gene: TRBJ1-3; clone size: NA; V gene: TRBV6-6; CDR3 length: 13; D gene: NA; CDR3 DNA: TGTGCCAGCAGTTCAGTGACTGGAAACACCATATATTTT; CDR3 protein: CASSSVTGNTIYF
J gene: TRBJ2-7; clone size: NA; V gene: TRBV20-1; CDR3 length: 11; D gene: TRBD1; CDR3 DNA: TGCAGTGCTAGTGCGGGACAGGGCTTGTACTTC; CDR3 protein: CSASAGQGLYF
J gene: TRBJ2-3; clone size: NA; V gene: TRBV19; CDR3 length: 16; D gene: TRBD2; CDR3 DNA: TGTGCCAGTAGTATTATTGGTAGCGGGAGCACAGATACGCAGTATTTT; CDR3 protein: CASSIIGSGSTDTQYF
J gene: TRBJ1-1; clone size: NA; V gene: TRBV12-5; CDR3 length: 12; D gene: NA; CDR3 DNA: TGTGCTAGTGGTTTGGCACGAACTGAAGCTTTCTTT; CDR3 protein: CASGLARTEAFF
J gene: TRBJ1-6; clone size: NA; V gene: TRBV19; CDR3 length: 15; D gene: NA; CDR3 DNA: TGTGCCAGTAGTCCGAGGACACTGTATAATTCACCCCTCCACTTT; CDR3 protein: CASSPRTLYNSPLHF
J gene: TRBJ1-3; clone size: NA; V gene: TRBV27; CDR3 length: 15; D gene: NA; CDR3 DNA: TGTGCCAGCAGTTTGGGGGTCGGGGGGAGAAACACCATATATTTT; CDR3 protein: CASSLGVGGRNTIYF
J gene: TRBJ1-2; clone size: NA; V gene: TRBV21-1; CDR3 length: 15; D gene: NA; CDR3 DNA: TGTGCCAGCAGCCACCGGGACAGTTCTAACTATGGCTACACCTTC; CDR3 protein: CASSHRDSSNYGYTF
J gene: TRBJ2-1; clone size: NA; V gene: TRBV29-1; CDR3 length: 16; D gene: TRBD1; CDR3 DNA: TGCAGCGTTCAGACCAGGGGGTGGAACGCCTACAATGAGCAGTTCTTC; CDR3 protein: CSVQTRGWNAYNEQFF
J gene: TRBJ1-2; clone size: NA; V gene: TRBV19; CDR3 length: 14; D gene: NA; CDR3 DNA: TGTGCCAGTAGGCCGTTTGGTTATAACTATGGCTACACCTTC; CDR3 protein: CASRPFGYNYGYTF
J gene: TRBJ2-1; clone size: NA; V gene: TRBV12-3/TRBV12-4; CDR3 length: 13; D gene: NA; CDR3 DNA: TGTGCCAGCAGTTTAGGTGCTAGCCGTGAGCAGTTCTTC; CDR3 protein: CASSLGASREQFF
J gene: TRBJ2-7; clone size: NA; V gene: TRBV5-1; CDR3 length: 17; D gene: NA; CDR3 DNA: TGCGCCAGCAGCTTGGAAACGACGCGGCCGGCCTCCTACGAGCAGTACTTC; CDR3 protein: CASSLETTRPASYEQYF
J gene: TRBJ2-1; clone size: NA; V gene: TRBV3-1/TRBV3-2; CDR3 length: 16; D gene: TRBD2; CDR3 DNA: TGTGCCAGCAGCCGCATTCTAGCGGGGGGTTACAATGAGCAGTTCTTC; CDR3 protein: CASSRILAGGYNEQFF
J gene: TRBJ2-3; clone size: NA; V gene: TRBV3-1/TRBV3-2; CDR3 length: 12; D gene: NA; CDR3 DNA: TGTGCCAGCAGCCAACCGACAGATACGCAGTATTTT; CDR3 protein: CASSQPTDTQYF
J gene: TRBJ1-3; clone size: NA; V gene: TRBV19; CDR3 length: 14; D gene: NA; CDR3 DNA: TGTGCCAGTAGTCACGACTACTCTGGAAACACCATATATTTT; CDR3 protein: CASSHDYSGNTIYF
J gene: TRBJ1-1; clone size: NA; V gene: TRBV18; CDR3 length: 13; D gene: NA; CDR3 DNA: TGTGCCAGCTCACCCATGGAGGGAACTGAAGCTTTCTTT; CDR3 protein: CASSPMEGTEAFF
J gene: TRBJ1-2; clone size: NA; V gene: TRBV7-2; CDR3 length: 14; D gene: NA; CDR3 DNA: TGTGCCAGCAGCGTAGGGCTTGCTAACTATGGCTACACCTTC; CDR3 protein: CASSVGLANYGYTF
J gene: TRBJ1-2; clone size: NA; V gene: TRBV6-5; CDR3 length: 14; D gene: NA; CDR3 DNA: TGTGCCAGCAGTTACTCTGGGGACCAGCGTGGCTACACCTTC; CDR3 protein: CASSYSGDQRGYTF
J gene: TRBJ1-1; clone size: NA; V gene: TRBV7-6; CDR3 length: 12; D gene: NA; CDR3 DNA: TGTGCCAGCAGCTCGACACGGAGTGAAGCTTTCTTT; CDR3 protein: CASSSTRSEAFF
J gene: TRBJ2-1; clone size: NA; V gene: TRBV7-9; CDR3 length: 19; D gene: TRBD2; CDR3 DNA: TGTGCCAGCAGGGTGGGGACTAGCGGGAGTAGGGGCAACTACAATGAGCAGTTCTTC; CDR3 protein: CASRVGTSGSRGNYNEQFF
J gene: TRBJ1-2; clone size: NA; V gene: TRBV5-1; CDR3 length: 17; D gene: NA; CDR3 DNA: TGCGCCAGCAGTCCGGCCCCCACAACAGGGAGTGGCTATGGCTACACCTTC; CDR3 protein: CASSPAPTTGSGYGYTF
J gene: TRBJ1-5; clone size: NA; V gene: TRBV30; CDR3 length: 13; D gene: NA; CDR3 DNA: TGTGCCTGGGGTCTGTTAGGAGATCAGCCCCAGCATTTT; CDR3 protein: CAWGLLGDQPQHF
J gene: TRBJ2-2; clone size: NA; V gene: TRBV18; CDR3 length: 13; D gene: NA; CDR3 DNA: TGTGCCAGCTCGGACGGGAACACCGGGGAGCTGTTTTTT; CDR3 protein: CASSDGNTGELFF